These T cell receptor beta chains were read from a single sample in a study of human T cells and chemical hapten exposure. TCRdb re-derived calls from the RACE reads in MiXCR, one entry per CDR3 protein. The profile shows 84,000 or so distinct CDR3 sequences, around 9.6% of them singletons. Sequencing was performed on whole blood, taken in connection with sensitization to the hapten diphenylcyclopropenone (DPC). These receptor sequences come from a woman aged 25-40 years with alopecia areata. Some clones in this sample may be carry-over from other donors' samples. Each CDR3 is given with its conserved first and last residue. A D gene is named only where the DNA matches it firmly. Clone size, where shown, is once, few, many, or a class for clones that have expanded.

cdr3_length	j_call	v_call	d_call	clone_size	cdr3_nt	cdr3_aa
13	TRBJ2-1	TRBV20-1	NA	NA	TGCAGTGCTATGAAAGTCGTGGGAGGCATCGGGATCTTC	CSAMKVVGGIGIF
13	TRBJ1-2	TRBV12-3/TRBV12-4	NA	NA	TGTGCCAGCAGTTTAGGGCCAGTCTATGGCTACACCTTC	CASSLGPVYGYTF
17	TRBJ2-1	TRBV3-2	NA	NA	TGTGCCAGCAGCCAAACCGGACCCCCTTCCTCCTACAATGAGCAGTTCTTC	CASSQTGPPSSYNEQFF
15	TRBJ2-1	TRBV7-2	NA	few	TGTGCCAGCAGTTATAGAGGTCAGACCTACAATGAGCAGTTCTTC	CASSYRGQTYNEQFF
13	TRBJ1-1	TRBV28	NA	few	TGTGCCAGCAGTTTGTTTTTGGGAACTGAAGCTTTCTTT	CASSLFLGTEAFF
14	TRBJ2-7	TRBV7-2	TRBD2	NA	TGTGCCAGCAGCCCCACTAGCGGGGGGTACGAGCAGTACTTC	CASSPTSGGYEQYF
13	TRBJ2-1	TRBV4-2	TRBD1	NA	TGTGCCAGCAGCCAGAAAAAAGGGGGCAAGCAGTTCTTC	CASSQKKGGKQFF
14	TRBJ1-5	TRBV25-1	NA	NA	TGTGCCAGCAGTGATTGGGGGGGCAATCAGCCCCAGCATTTT	CASSDWGGNQPQHF
16	TRBJ1-4	TRBV4-3	NA	NA	TGCGCCAGCAGCTTCGCCCTTTTAGGGGGAGAAGGGAAACTGTTTTTT	CASSFALLGGEGKLFF
12	TRBJ2-7	TRBV7-9	TRBD2	many	TGTGCCAGCAGCTCTCGCGGGGGCGAGCAGTACTTC	CASSSRGGEQYF
13	TRBJ1-1	TRBV29-1	NA	many	TGCAGCGCTCAACCGGGGCCCAACACTGAAGCTTTCTTT	CSAQPGPNTEAFF
13	TRBJ1-2	TRBV7-2	NA	few	TGTGCCAGCAGTCGAGGACCGAACTATGGCTACACCTTC	CASSRGPNYGYTF
19	TRBJ1-2	TRBV6-2/TRBV6-3	TRBD1	many	TGTGCCAGCAGTTACTACCGACGGGTCGGTGCGACAGGGTTCTATGGCTACACCTTC	CASSYYRRVGATGFYGYTF
13	TRBJ2-3	TRBV20-1	NA	once	TGCAGTGCTTCTTCCGGGACTACAGATACGCAGTATTTT	CSASSGTTDTQYF
16	TRBJ1-1	TRBV28	NA	once	TGTGCCAGCAGTTCCCTGACCGGCCCAGTGGGCACTGAAGCTTTCTTT	CASSSLTGPVGTEAFF
13	TRBJ2-7	TRBV7-9	NA	NA	TGTGCCAGCAGCTTCGACAGGGACTCGCGGCAGTACTTC	CASSFDRDSRQYF
18	TRBJ2-3	TRBV4-3	TRBD2	few	TGCGCCAGCAGCCAAGACGGTGGGGTAGCGGGGCGGCAAGATACGCAGTATTTT	CASSQDGGVAGRQDTQYF
15	TRBJ2-3	TRBV7-6	NA	NA	TGTGCCAGCAGCTTAGCGGGAGGTATCACAGATACGCAGTATTTT	CASSLAGGITDTQYF
15	TRBJ2-7	TRBV28	TRBD2	NA	TGTGCCAGCAGCCCCCCGGGACTAGCGAGCTACGAGCAGTACTTC	CASSPPGLASYEQYF
14	TRBJ1-2	TRBV5-1	NA	many	TGCGCCAGCAGCCCCGGGGAGAAACGGTATGGCTACACCTTC	CASSPGEKRYGYTF
13	TRBJ1-1	TRBV15	NA	many	TGTGCCACCAGCAGGAGTCTTATGGTCGAAGCTTTCTTT	CATSRSLMVEAFF
13	TRBJ1-5	TRBV3-1	NA	many	TGTGCCAGCAGCCAAAGCCGCCAAGGGCCCCAGCATTTT	CASSQSRQGPQHF
14	TRBJ1-5	TRBV20-1	NA	many	TGCAGTGCTAGAGTAGGTGGTGTCAATCAGCCCCAGCATTTT	CSARVGGVNQPQHF
13	TRBJ2-7	TRBV10-3	TRBD1	many	TGTGCCATCAGTGACAGGGGGCACGACGAGCAGTACTTC	CAISDRGHDEQYF
13	TRBJ2-5	TRBV5-6	NA	once	TGTGCCAGCAGACCGGGGGCCCAAGAGACCCAGTACTTC	CASRPGAQETQYF
13	TRBJ2-7	TRBV20-1	NA	few	TGCAGTGCCTCCTTTTCGTCAGGGCACGAGCAGTACTTC	CSASFSSGHEQYF
12	TRBJ1-1	TRBV29-1	TRBD1	NA	TGCAGCGTGACCGACAGGGGCACTGAAGCTTTCTTT	CSVTDRGTEAFF
18	TRBJ1-6	TRBV4-3	NA	few	TGCGCCAGCAGCCAAAGCGGACGGACGAGCTCCTATAATTCACCCCTCCACTTT	CASSQSGRTSSYNSPLHF
14	TRBJ2-2	TRBV20-1	NA	many	TGCAGTGCTAGAGACAGGCGCGTCACCGGGGAGCTGTTTTTT	CSARDRRVTGELFF
16	TRBJ1-1	TRBV20-1	TRBD1	NA	TGCAGTGCTAGAGATCCCCGCAGGGGGCTCAGCACTGAAGCTTTCTTT	CSARDPRRGLSTEAFF
12	TRBJ1-2	TRBV29-1	NA	many	TGCAGCGGTGAGGGGCGAAGTGATGGCTACACCTTC	CSGEGRSDGYTF
13	TRBJ2-5	TRBV5-6	NA	many	TGTGCCAGCAGCCGAACATTGGAAGAGACCCAGTACTTC	CASSRTLEETQYF
12	TRBJ2-7	TRBV28	NA	many	TGTGCCAGCAGCCAACTAGCCTACGAGCAGTACTTC	CASSQLAYEQYF
19	TRBJ1-3	TRBV21-1	NA	many	TGTGCCAGCAGCAGGTGGACCCCCGACTGTGGTGGTGGTGGAAACACCATATATTTT	CASSRWTPDCGGGGNTIYF
15	TRBJ1-1	TRBV15	TRBD1	few	TGTGCCACCAGCGCGGACAGGATTTGGAACACTGAAGCTTTCTTT	CATSADRIWNTEAFF
15	TRBJ2-7	TRBV7-2	NA	few	TGTGCCAGCAGCTTATTGCTCCTTGGACACTACGAGCAGTACTTC	CASSLLLLGHYEQYF
15	TRBJ1-3	TRBV10-2	NA	many	TGCGCCAGCAGGGCCGCTGGGGGCTCTGGAAACACCATATATTTT	CASRAAGGSGNTIYF
13	TRBJ1-1	TRBV29-1	NA	NA	TGCAGCGTTGAAGTCGCAGCGAACACTGAAGCTTTCTTT	CSVEVAANTEAFF
15	TRBJ2-1	TRBV5-6	TRBD2	few	TGTGCCAGCAGCTTGGTCCAGCGGGACGCCCTTGAGCAGTTCTTC	CASSLVQRDALEQFF
14	TRBJ2-1	TRBV28	TRBD2	many	TGTGCCAGCGAATATAGCGGGAGGATTAATGAGCAGTTCTTC	CASEYSGRINEQFF
14	TRBJ1-6	TRBV7-9	NA	many	TGTGCCAGCAGCTTAGAACAGTATAATTCACCCCTCCACTTT	CASSLEQYNSPLHF
14	TRBJ1-6	TRBV27	TRBD1	many	TGTGCCAGCAGGGCTGACAGGGCGAATTCACCCCTCCACTTT	CASRADRANSPLHF
14	TRBJ1-5	TRBV12-5	TRBD1	many	TGTGCTAGTGGTCAGGGGGGGCCTAATCAGCCCCAGCATTTT	CASGQGGPNQPQHF
15	TRBJ1-2	TRBV3-1	TRBD1	few	TGTGCCAGCAGCCAAGTCTTCGAGGGGGCTAGTGGCTACACCTTC	CASSQVFEGASGYTF
16	TRBJ2-3	TRBV6-5	NA	many	TGTGCCAGCAGTTCGGGTCCGGGAGCGCACACAGATACGCAGTATTTT	CASSSGPGAHTDTQYF
13	TRBJ2-1	TRBV6-2/TRBV6-3	NA	NA	TGTGCCAGCTCCCTACCTCCGAGCGATGAGCAGTTCTTC	CASSLPPSDEQFF
10	TRBJ1-1	TRBV29-1	TRBD1	many	TGCAGCGGCGGGACAGGTGAAGCTTTCTTT	CSGGTGEAFF
14	TRBJ2-1	TRBV7-2	NA	NA	TGTGCCAGCAGCTTACGAGGGTTTGACAATGAGCAGTTCTTC	CASSLRGFDNEQFF
14	TRBJ2-2	TRBV5-1	TRBD1	many	TGCGCCAGCAGCTTTGGACAGGGGCCCGGGGAGCTGTTTTTT	CASSFGQGPGELFF
15	TRBJ2-5	TRBV19	NA	many	TGTGCCAGTAGTATCGATTGGCAACCGCAAGAGACCCAGTACTTC	CASSIDWQPQETQYF
19	TRBJ2-1	TRBV5-5	TRBD2	NA	TGTGCCAGCAGTTTGGGCCCACTAGCGGGACAAACCTCCTACAATGAGCAGTTCTTC	CASSLGPLAGQTSYNEQFF
14	TRBJ2-2	TRBV20-1	NA	many	TGCAGTGCTAGAGATCGGAGTATCGGCGGGGAGCTGTTTTTT	CSARDRSIGGELFF
15	TRBJ2-7	TRBV19	TRBD1	few	TGTGCCAGTAGTCCCGGGACAGGTAACTCCTACGAGCAGTACTTC	CASSPGTGNSYEQYF
15	TRBJ2-1	TRBV4-3	NA	NA	TGCGCCAGCAGCCAAGAATTTCGTCCCCACAATGAGCAGTTCTTC	CASSQEFRPHNEQFF
14	TRBJ2-1	TRBV20-1	TRBD2	many	TGCAGTGCTAGAGATAGCGGGACCTACAATGAGCAGTTCTTC	CSARDSGTYNEQFF
15	TRBJ2-3	TRBV4-3	TRBD2	NA	TGCGCCAGCAGCCAAGAACTAGCGGGAGCGGATACGCAGTATTTT	CASSQELAGADTQYF
13	TRBJ1-6	TRBV19	NA	few	TGTGCCAGTCATCTGGGCGGGGATTCACCCCTCCACTTT	CASHLGGDSPLHF
15	TRBJ1-6	TRBV28	TRBD1	NA	TGTGCCAGCAAAGAAAGGACAGGGGAAAATTCACCCCTCCACTTT	CASKERTGENSPLHF
15	TRBJ1-6	TRBV7-9	TRBD1	many	TGTGCCAGCAGCCAAGGGACAGGGGGAAATTCACCCCTCCACTTT	CASSQGTGGNSPLHF